The 10 T cell receptor beta chains given below trace back to one sample, sequenced in a study of blood T cell repertoires in COVID-19. Generated by immunoSEQ multiplex PCR, the TCRdb table keeps only in-frame clones and is missing some. The data show more than 150,000 clones, with roughly 79% seen just once and 15% to 20% held by the top ten. Sequencing used peripheral blood. The receptors come from a man in his 60s with active or convalescent COVID-19.

This chain joins TRBV27 and TRBJ2-7; D not certain. V was cut by 5 bases and J by 0 bases, with 8 bases left in between. The CDR3 covers 13 residues. Per the germline V gene, CDR1 is MNHEY and CDR2 is SMNVEV (reference sequence). Here the CDR3 DNA reads TGTGCCAGCAGTCCCCAGTCCTCCTACGAGCAGTACTTC. It specifies CASSPQSSYEQYF.

The chain combines TRBV12-3 or TRBV12-4 with TRBJ2-4, with no clear D. This CDR3 region has 12 residues. V was clipped by 6 bases and J by 9 bases, with 12 bases between them. The CDR3 sequence: CASRIRPGIQYF. CDR3 nucleotide sequence: TGTGCCAGCAGGATTCGTCCCGGCATTCAGTACTTC.

CDR3 sequence reads: CASSLPSGLAGGPDTQYF. The CDR3 nucleotides are TGCGCCAGCAGCTTACCTTCGGGACTAGCGGGAGGGCCGGATACGCAGTATTTT. This chain links TRBV5-1 with TRBJ2-3; 16 bases agree with TRBD2. Germline CDR1 and CDR2: SGHRS and YFSETQ. CDR3 length: 18 amino acids. J was trimmed by 6 bases and V by 2 bases; bases with no gene match: 9.

A note on this clone: At one of its ends the junction is not consistent with the germline gene, which may arise from a read error. The J gene is TRBJ1-5, the V gene TRBV6-5; 8 bases line up with TRBD1. The length of the CDR3 is 14 residues. From germline, CDR1 is MNHEY and CDR2 SVGAGI. The CDR3 nucleotides read TGTGCCAGCAGTGACTCGACAGGGGATCAGCCCCAGCATTTT. It is translated as CASSDSTGDQPQHF.

This clone was seen only once. The J gene is TRBJ2-5, the V gene TRBV27; D might be TRBD2 (6 bases). CDR3 length: 12 amino acids. V was clipped by 2 bases and J by 7 bases, with 8 bases between them. Germline V CDR1 and CDR2: MNHEY, SMNVEV (reference sequence). CDR3 protein: CASSLPGGTQYF. The CDR3 nucleotides are TGTGCCAGCAGTTTACCCGGGGGGACCCAGTACTTC.

This clone occurred once. V is TRBV9 and J is TRBJ2-1, with D perhaps matching TRBD2 (5 bases). The V end was cut by 0 bases, the J end by 6 bases, with 13 bases between. The V gene's germline CDR1 is SGDLS and CDR2 YYNGEE. This CDR3 comprises 15 residues. CDR3 sequence reads: CASSVGPAVGNEQFF. The CDR3 bases are TGTGCCAGCAGCGTAGGCCCAGCGGTCGGCAATGAGCAGTTCTTC.

The rearrangement uses TRBV15 and TRBJ2-1, with D unclear. V was cut by 2 bases and J by 4 bases, with 6 bases left in between. This CDR3 has 13 amino acids. CDR1 is LNHNV and CDR2 is YYDKDF in the germline V gene (reference sequence). The DNA for the CDR3 is TGTGCCACCAGCAGAACGGTGTACAATGAGCAGTTCTTC. Amino acids: CATSRTVYNEQFF.

This clone appeared once. CDR3 sequence: CASSAWASGASTDTQYF. The CDR3 DNA is TGTGCCAGCAGCGCCTGGGCTAGCGGAGCTAGCACAGATACGCAGTATTTT. The rearrangement joins TRBV7-9 to TRBJ2-3, with 7 bases identical to TRBD2. The CDR3 sequence is 17 residues long. Trimming at V came to 5 bases and at J to 0 bases, leaving 11 bases not matched to a gene. Germline V gene lookup returns CDR1 SEHNR and CDR2 FQNEAQ (reference sequence).

V gene TRBV5-6 combines with J gene TRBJ1-3, with D perhaps TRBD1 (5 bases). V shed 3 bases and J shed 7 bases, with 8 bases lying between them. CDR1 is SGHDT, CDR2 YYEEEE, per germline. This CDR3 region has 12 residues. The CDR3 here is CASSYRGNTIYF. In DNA form, the CDR3 reads TGTGCCAGCAGCTATCGGGGGAACACCATATATTTT.

The rearrangement joins TRBV24-1 to TRBJ2-2, with TRBD2 matching over 8 bases. CDR1 is KGHDR, CDR2 SFDVKD, per germline. The junction had 9 bases not matched to a gene; V was cut back by 1 base and J by 0 bases. The CDR3 length is 19 residues. This CDR3 reads CATSDFGLAGSPNTGELFF. The CDR3 coding sequence is TGTGCCACCAGTGATTTCGGCCTAGCGGGCTCCCCGAACACCGGGGAGCTGTTTTTT.